The T cell receptor (beta chain) under discussion was sequenced for a study of blood T cell repertoires in COVID-19. The CDR3 is made up of 14 amino acids. Trimming took off 1 base at V and 4 bases at J, with 10 bases between the two ends. The germline V gene has CDR1 KGHSH and CDR2 LQKENI. Measured with immunoSEQ multiplex PCR; TCRdb has only the in-frame clones, and not every one. The sample has under 450,000 clones; around 86% are singletons. The chain uses TRBV18 and TRBJ1-1; D unresolved. The sequenced sample was PBMCs or T cells enriched from blood (not recorded which). This clonotype was obtained from a woman aged 50 to 65 who had recovered from COVID-19. The CDR3 region has the DNA TGTGCCAGCTCACCACAGAGTCTTTTCACTGAAGCTTTCTTT. It translates to CASSPQSLFTEAFF.